The entry below describes one T cell receptor (beta chain). Its specificity is unknown. These data are taken from a study of shared clonotypes between healthy human individuals. Study at large: CD8 memory received one plate per donor, CD8 naive two, CD4 memory three and CD4 naive three.

CD45RO negativity and positive selection for CCR7 defined naive CD8 cells, a population that excluded terminally differentiated effector memory CD45RA+ cells. The healthy adult donors were HIV-negative and reported no recent acute infections or vaccinations. Study findings and constraints: A reduction in generation probabilities was seen for non-shared clonotypes relative to those shared by all four donors.

TCRdb's copy holds only in-frame clones and misses some; the assay was immunoSEQ multiplex PCR. Of fewer than 800,000 clones in the sample, about 92% are singletons; the top ten hold 24%. The clonotype was recovered from a man aged 25-45 years in good health. What was sequenced was naive CD8+ T cells sorted from blood.

The DNA for the CDR3 is TGTGCCAGCAGCCCATCGGGGAACACTGAAGCTTTCTTT. Translating gives CASSPSGNTEAFF. The gene calls are TRBV5-4 and TRBJ1-1; D is undetermined. V lost 4 bases to trimming and J lost 1 base, with 8 bases between them. The germline V gene has CDR1 SGHNT and CDR2 YYREEE (reference sequence). This CDR3 contains 13 residues.